This record concerns one T cell receptor beta chain sequence. CDR1 and CDR2 (germline): MGHDK, SYGVNS. The CDR3 is made up of 11 amino acids. With 7 bases removed from V and 4 bases from J, the gap between germline ends came to 7 bases. Authors' processing steps: Estimated nucleated cell counts came from reference gene primer amplification. Clones were read by immunoSEQ multiplex PCR, and TCRdb kept only the in-frame ones, dropping some. Clone size and V and J calls were adopted from that table, with D and trimming inferred from the DNA. Altogether about 130,000 clones are present, 65% to 90% being singletons, with the ten largest covering 20% to 30%. This entry is derived from a study of blood T cell repertoires in COVID-19. Study context: Researchers got acute and convalescent COVID-19 samples from the United States, Italy and Spain. Nucleic acid was either cDNA or gDNA, and it came from T cells, B-cell-depleted T cells, or PBMCs.

The sample comprised peripheral blood. This clonotype was sampled from a woman older than 75 with acute or convalescent COVID-19. The V call is TRBV25-1, the J call TRBJ1-2, with D possibly matching TRBD1 (6 bases). The CDR3 DNA is TGTGCCAGCACAGGGGCCTATGGCTACACCTTC. Encoded protein: CASTGAYGYTF.